This T cell receptor beta chain was recovered during a study of blood T cell repertoires in COVID-19. Study at large: Specimens from acute and convalescent COVID-19 originated in the United States, Italy and Spain.

With V trimmed by 6 bases and J by 4 bases, 2 bases remained unmatched. This CDR3 comprises 13 residues. TCRdb keeps only in-frame clones here, not all; method: immunoSEQ multiplex PCR. Of 150,000 to 200,000 clones detected, 82% appear once; the ten largest clones hold around 8%. Input material: peripheral blood. J is TRBJ1-5 and V is TRBV12-3 or TRBV12-4; 8 nucleotides align to TRBD1. The clonotype was recovered from a woman aged 70-85 years with acute or convalescent COVID-19. The CDR3 region is CASRGTGNQPQHF. CDR3 bases: TGTGCCAGCAGGGGGACAGGAAATCAGCCCCAGCATTTT.